One and the same sample provided the 25 T cell receptor beta chains below, sequenced in a study of control samples from healthy donors and cancer patients. Produced via immunoSEQ multiplex PCR; TCRdb's table is partial and in-frame only. The table lists 100,000 to 150,000 clones, approximately 92% of them singletons, with 2% to 3% in the top ten. Sequenced: blood. The source of these receptors is a man aged 40-49 years in good health.

The CDR3 reads CASSSGTSGGRETQYF. As DNA, the CDR3 is TGTGCCAGCAGCTCCGGGACTAGCGGGGGGAGAGAGACCCAGTACTTC. This rearrangement joins TRBV5-8 to TRBJ2-5, with 15 bases fitting TRBD2. The V gene end was trimmed by 3 bases and the J gene end by 4 bases; junction bases not matched to a gene: 4. Germline V gives CDR1 SGHTS, CDR2 YDEGEE. The CDR3 sequence is 16 residues long.

J is TRBJ2-2 and V is TRBV6-5; D remains unclear. The germline gives CDR1 MNHEY, CDR2 SVGAGI. This CDR3 is 13 amino acids long. Between the trimmed V and J ends, which lost 5 bases and 4 bases, there was a span of 8 bases. The CDR3 DNA reads as TGTGCCAGCAGTCCACAATTCACCGGGGAGCTGTTTTTT. Amino acid sequence: CASSPQFTGELFF.

The V gene is TRBV19, the J gene TRBJ2-2; no definite D call. The CDR3 covers 17 residues. The ends were cut back, 5 bases at V and 2 bases at J, with 18 bases in the middle. Germline V gives CDR1 LNHDA, CDR2 SQIVND (reference sequence). The CDR3 region has the DNA TGTGCCAGTAGTTCGATTTTCGCGGCAGGTAACACCGGGGAGCTGTTTTTT. Translating it yields CASSSIFAAGNTGELFF.

The CDR3 bases are TGTGCCAGCTCACCAATTGGCGGAGACTCTGGAAACACCATATATTTT. Translating gives CASSPIGGDSGNTIYF. The V and J genes are TRBV18 and TRBJ1-3; D is uncertain. The CDR3 runs 16 residues. V was pared by 2 bases and J by 0 bases, with 11 bases between. Germline values: CDR1 KGHSH, CDR2 LQKENI.

The sample holds a few counts of this clone. J is TRBJ2-2 and V is TRBV11-2, with a weak D call TRBD1 (5 bases). The CDR3 has 19 amino acids. Trimming shortened V by 3 bases and J by 3 bases, and 23 bases separated the two germline ends. Germline V gene data show CDR1 as SGHAT and CDR2 as FQNNGV. The CDR3 DNA reads as TGTGCCAGCAGCTTTTCGATCTTCGGCGGCAGGGCCTACACCGGGGAGCTGTTTTTT. This translates into CASSFSIFGGRAYTGELFF.

The chain employs TRBV6-5 and TRBJ1-1; TRBD1 is a possible D gene (6 bases). Per the germline V gene, CDR1 is MNHEY and CDR2 is SVGAGI. This CDR3 comprises 11 residues. V lost 7 bases and J lost 4, with 7 bases in between. The CDR3: CASKGGTEAFF. The CDR3, as DNA: TGTGCCAGCAAGGGGGGCACTGAAGCTTTCTTT.

The chain combines TRBV5-5 with TRBJ2-5, with 9 bases lining up with TRBD2. CDR3 length: 15 amino acids. The trim removed 4 bases at V and 8 bases at J, leaving 12 bases unmatched. The V gene's germline CDR1 is SGHKS and CDR2 YYEKEE (reference sequence). The CDR3 reads CASSVRGGAIITQYF. The CDR3 nucleotides read TGTGCCAGCAGCGTGCGCGGGGGGGCCATAATAACCCAGTACTTC.

In regard to this clone: Other DNA sequences from this sample encode an identical CDR3 as well. The chain is built from TRBV5-1 and TRBJ1-4, with D perhaps matching TRBD1 (5 bases). Per germline, CDR1 SGHRS and CDR2 YFSETQ. The CDR3 length is 14 residues. The V and J ends lost 2 bases and 5 bases respectively, with 10 bases between them. The CDR3 sequence: CASSLSQGNEKLFF. In DNA form, the CDR3 reads TGCGCCAGCAGCTTAAGCCAGGGAAATGAAAAACTGTTTTTT.

This clone was observed once. V is TRBV14 and J is TRBJ1-1; 9 bases are a match to TRBD1. Germline lookup yields CDR1 SGHDN and CDR2 FVKESK. Trimming cost V 4 bases and J 9 bases; bases outside gene matches: 6. The CDR3 spans 13 residues. This CDR3 is CASSPAGTGKAFF. The CDR3 nucleotides are TGTGCCAGCAGCCCAGCCGGGACAGGGAAAGCTTTCTTT.

The chain links TRBV11-2 to TRBJ1-3; D uncertain. CDR1 and CDR2 from the germline V gene are SGHAT and FQNNGV. The ends were cut back, 5 bases at V and 0 bases at J, with 14 bases in the middle. The CDR3 spans 16 residues. CDR3 DNA: TGTGCCAGCAGCCACGTAGCACTGATCTCTGGAAACACCATATATTTT. It yields the protein CASSHVALISGNTIYF.

This rearrangement joins TRBV3-1 (or the pseudogene TRBV3-2) to TRBJ1-2, with a tentative D call TRBD1 (5 bases). CDR1 LGHDT and CDR2 YNNKEL come from the germline V gene (reference sequence). The CDR3 consists of 13 residues. V gave up 4 bases and J gave up 8 bases, with 14 bases separating them. CDR3 sequence (DNA): TGTGCCAGCAGCCTCCAGACAGAAGGAGGCTACACCTTC. Translating gives CASSLQTEGGYTF.

This chain links TRBV6-5 with TRBJ2-5; the D gene could be TRBD1 or TRBD2 (5 bases each). The CDR3 spans 14 residues. The germline V gene encodes CDR1 MNHEY and CDR2 SVGAGI. Trimming removed 6 bases at V and 4 bases at J, with 15 bases between. CDR3 nucleotides: TGTGCCAGCAGGCTCTCCTGGGGGTCAGAGACCCAGTACTTC. The encoded protein is CASRLSWGSETQYF.

The chain employs TRBV19 and TRBJ1-1; a weak D match, TRBD1 (6 bases). The CDR3 spans 15 residues. The germline V and J ends were trimmed by 6 bases and 3 bases, with 17 bases remaining between them. CDR1 is LNHDA and CDR2 is SQIVND in the germline V gene (reference sequence). This chain's CDR3 is CASRTRDTTDTEAFF. CDR3 DNA sequence: TGTGCCAGTAGGACACGGGACACCACGGACACTGAAGCTTTCTTT.

V gene TRBV5-1 combines with J gene TRBJ2-3; TRBD1 might be the D (5 bases). With 0 bases removed from V and 0 bases from J, the gap between germline ends came to 14 bases. This CDR3 region has 17 residues. The germline gives CDR1 SGHRS, CDR2 YFSETQ. For the CDR3, the DNA is TGCGCCAGCAGCTTGGGACTCCTGGGGCAAAGCACAGATACGCAGTATTTT. Translated, it gives CASSLGLLGQSTDTQYF.

The CDR3 DNA follows: TGTGCCAGCATATTCCAGAACACCGGGGAGCTGTTTTTT. Translating it yields CASIFQNTGELFF. The V gene is TRBV12-3 or TRBV12-4, the J gene TRBJ2-2; D ambiguous. Trimming pared 7 bases from V and 1 base from J, leaving 7 bases between. The CDR3 totals 13 residues.

The rearrangement links TRBV7-8 to TRBJ1-5, with 7 bases that match TRBD1. The CDR3 extends over 14 amino acids. The V gene end was trimmed by 3 bases and the J gene end by 6 bases; junction bases not matched to a gene: 5. The germline gives CDR1 SGHVS, CDR2 FQNEAQ. The CDR3, as DNA: TGTGCCAGCAGCTTTGACAGGGACCGTCAGCCCCAGCATTTT. It specifies CASSFDRDRQPQHF.

This CDR3 is CASSLSLGANEQYF. CDR3 bases: TGTGCCAGCAGCTTAAGCCTGGGGGCCAACGAGCAGTACTTC. The chain has TRBV11-2 and TRBJ2-7; possible D gene TRBD1, 6 bases. The CDR3 sequence is 14 residues long. Between the trimmed V and J ends, which lost 2 bases and 5 bases, there was a span of 13 bases. CDR1 is SGHAT and CDR2 is FQNNGV in the germline V gene.

This sequence joins TRBV5-8 and TRBJ2-1, with 9 positions matching TRBD2. Germline V CDR1 and CDR2: SGHTS, YDEGEE. This CDR3 spans 15 amino acids. The V and J ends lost 0 bases and 9 bases, in that order; junction bases with no gene match: 7. This CDR3 is CASSLVAGGPGEQFF. CDR3 coding DNA: TGTGCCAGCAGCTTGGTTGCGGGGGGGCCGGGTGAGCAGTTCTTC.

The rearrangement links TRBV5-6 to TRBJ1-1, with TRBD1 identical over 7 bases. V dropped 0 bases and J dropped 5; count of bases not matched to a gene: 4. The germline CDR1 and CDR2 sequences are SGHDT and YYEEEE. This CDR3 has 14 amino acids. CDR3 amino acids: CASSLVGGTTEAFF. The CDR3 bases are TGTGCCAGCAGCTTGGTAGGGGGCACAACTGAAGCTTTCTTT.

The chain is built from TRBV5-4 and TRBJ2-7; D possibly corresponds to TRBD2 (7 bases). V lost 5 bases and J lost 2, with 20 bases in between. Germline assignment: CDR1 SGHNT and CDR2 YYREEE (reference sequence). The CDR3 is 16 residues long. The CDR3 loop reads CASSFTEGGETYEQYF. CDR3 DNA: TGTGCCAGCAGTTTCACAGAGGGGGGGGAGACCTACGAGCAGTACTTC. The full variable domain, with the rest looked up from reference TRBV5-4 and TRBJ2-7, is ETGVTQSPTHLIKTRGQQVTLRCSSQSGHNTVSWYQQALGQGPQFIFQYYREEENGRGNFPPRFSGLQFPNYSSELNVNALELDDSALYLCASSFTEGGETYEQYFGPGTRLTVT.

This chain connects TRBV2 to TRBJ2-7; 8 bases agree with TRBD1. CDR1 and CDR2 from the germline V gene are SNHLY and FYNNEI. CDR3 length: 14 amino acids. Germline trimming cut 1 base from V and 4 bases from J; bases unmatched to any gene: 3. DNA for the CDR3: TGTGCCAGCAGTGAAGGGACAGGGTCATACGAGCAGTACTTC. Protein: CASSEGTGSYEQYF.

The chain is built from TRBV5-1 and TRBJ1-6; 9 nucleotides agree with TRBD1. This CDR3 is built from 16 residues. Trimming cost V 3 bases and J 4 bases; bases outside gene matches: 5. Germline V gives CDR1 SGHRS, CDR2 YFSETQ. CDR3 residues: CASSSTGQGYNSPLHF. CDR3 DNA sequence: TGCGCCAGCAGCTCAACCGGACAGGGGTATAATTCACCCCTCCACTTT.

The chain has TRBV29-1 and TRBJ1-2; D ambiguous. Between the trimmed V and J ends, which lost 3 bases and 4 bases, there was a span of 3 bases. The germline gives CDR1 SQVTM, CDR2 ANQGSEA. The CDR3 spans 10 residues. Here the CDR3 DNA reads TGCAGCGTTGACGTCTATGGCTACACCTTC. Amino acid sequence: CSVDVYGYTF.

The chain combines TRBV7-9 with TRBJ1-5; D might be TRBD1 (6 bases). CDR1 is SEHNR and CDR2 is FQNEAQ in the germline V gene (reference sequence). Trimming took 6 bases from V and 1 from J, leaving 13 bases between them. The CDR3 totals 15 residues. The CDR3 is CASSPQGKSNQPQHF. The CDR3 DNA follows: TGTGCCAGCAGTCCACAGGGTAAGAGCAATCAGCCCCAGCATTTT.

This chain uses TRBV3-1 (or the pseudogene TRBV3-2) with TRBJ1-1; 7 bases align to TRBD1. Trimming at V came to 0 bases and at J to 5 bases, leaving 9 bases not matched to a gene. In germline, CDR1 is LGHDT, CDR2 YNNKEL (reference sequence). CDR3 length: 16 residues. The CDR3 DNA sequence: TGTGCCAGCAGCCAAGATACAGGGGTAGCTACGACTGAAGCTTTCTTT. It is translated as CASSQDTGVATTEAFF.